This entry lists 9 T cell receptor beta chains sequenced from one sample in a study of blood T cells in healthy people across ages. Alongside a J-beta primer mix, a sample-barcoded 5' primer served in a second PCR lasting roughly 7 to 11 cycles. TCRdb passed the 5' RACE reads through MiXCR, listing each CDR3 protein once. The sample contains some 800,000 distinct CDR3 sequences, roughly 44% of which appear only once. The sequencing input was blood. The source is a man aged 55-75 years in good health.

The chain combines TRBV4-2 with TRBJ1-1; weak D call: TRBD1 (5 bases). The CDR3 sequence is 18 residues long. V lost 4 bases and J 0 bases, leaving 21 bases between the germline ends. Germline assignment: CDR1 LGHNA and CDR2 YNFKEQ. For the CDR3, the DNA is TGTGCCAGCAGCCCCGACCCGCAGGGAGGAGGAATGAACACTGAAGCTTTCTTT. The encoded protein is CASSPDPQGGGMNTEAFF.

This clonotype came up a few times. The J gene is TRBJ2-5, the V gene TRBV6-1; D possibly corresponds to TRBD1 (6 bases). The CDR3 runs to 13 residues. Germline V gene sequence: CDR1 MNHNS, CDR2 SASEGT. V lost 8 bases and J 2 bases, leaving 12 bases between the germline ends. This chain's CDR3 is CASDRFRQETQYF. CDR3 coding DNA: TGTGCCAGCGACAGGTTTCGGCAAGAGACCCAGTACTTC.

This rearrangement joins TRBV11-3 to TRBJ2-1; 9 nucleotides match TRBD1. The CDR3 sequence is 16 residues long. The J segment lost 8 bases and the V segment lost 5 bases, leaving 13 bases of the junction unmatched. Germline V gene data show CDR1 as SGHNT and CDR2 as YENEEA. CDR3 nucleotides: TGTGCCAGCAGCCGAAGATCGGACAGGGGTGGGGATGAGCAGTTCTTC. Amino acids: CASSRRSDRGGDEQFF.

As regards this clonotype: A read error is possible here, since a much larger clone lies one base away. CDR3 DNA sequence: TGTACCAGCAGCCCACCCAGACTCTCTGGGGCCAACGTCCTGACTTTC. The encoded protein is CTSSPPRLSGANVLTF. The genes are TRBV7-2 and TRBJ2-6, with D unclear. V dropped 5 bases and J dropped 0 bases, with 11 bases sitting between them. This CDR3 spans 16 amino acids. From germline, CDR1 is SGHTA and CDR2 FQGNSA.

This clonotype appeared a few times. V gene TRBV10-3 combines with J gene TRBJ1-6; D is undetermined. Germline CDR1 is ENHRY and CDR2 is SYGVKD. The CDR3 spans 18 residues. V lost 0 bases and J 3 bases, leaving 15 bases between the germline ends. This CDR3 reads CAISESGSPRVYNSPLHF. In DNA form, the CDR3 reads TGTGCCATCAGTGAGTCCGGGAGCCCTAGGGTCTATAATTCACCCCTCCACTTT.

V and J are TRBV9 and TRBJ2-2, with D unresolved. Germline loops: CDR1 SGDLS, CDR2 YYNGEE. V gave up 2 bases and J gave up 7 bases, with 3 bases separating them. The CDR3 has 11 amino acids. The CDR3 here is CASSVGGELFF. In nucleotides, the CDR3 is TGTGCCAGCAGCGTGGGCGGGGAGCTGTTTTTT.

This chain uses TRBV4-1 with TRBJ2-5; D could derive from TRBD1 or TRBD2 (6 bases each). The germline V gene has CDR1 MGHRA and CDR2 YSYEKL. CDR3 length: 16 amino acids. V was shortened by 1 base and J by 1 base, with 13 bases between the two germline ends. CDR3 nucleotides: TGCGCCAGCAGCCAAGTCCCATGGGGGGCCCAAGAGACCCAGTACTTC. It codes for CASSQVPWGAQETQYF.

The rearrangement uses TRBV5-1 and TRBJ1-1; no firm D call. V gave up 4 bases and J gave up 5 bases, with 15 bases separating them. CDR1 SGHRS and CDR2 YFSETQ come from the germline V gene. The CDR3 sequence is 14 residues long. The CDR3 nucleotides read TGCGCCAGCAGCCCCTCGGTGCAGCCGACTGAAGCTTTCTTT. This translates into CASSPSVQPTEAFF.

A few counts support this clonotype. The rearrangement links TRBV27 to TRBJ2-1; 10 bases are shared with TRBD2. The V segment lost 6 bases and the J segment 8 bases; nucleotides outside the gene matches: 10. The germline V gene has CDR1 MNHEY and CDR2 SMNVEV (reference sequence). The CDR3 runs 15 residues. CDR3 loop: CASSPLAGVFYEQFF. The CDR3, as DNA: TGTGCCAGCAGCCCCCTAGCGGGGGTTTTCTATGAGCAGTTCTTC.